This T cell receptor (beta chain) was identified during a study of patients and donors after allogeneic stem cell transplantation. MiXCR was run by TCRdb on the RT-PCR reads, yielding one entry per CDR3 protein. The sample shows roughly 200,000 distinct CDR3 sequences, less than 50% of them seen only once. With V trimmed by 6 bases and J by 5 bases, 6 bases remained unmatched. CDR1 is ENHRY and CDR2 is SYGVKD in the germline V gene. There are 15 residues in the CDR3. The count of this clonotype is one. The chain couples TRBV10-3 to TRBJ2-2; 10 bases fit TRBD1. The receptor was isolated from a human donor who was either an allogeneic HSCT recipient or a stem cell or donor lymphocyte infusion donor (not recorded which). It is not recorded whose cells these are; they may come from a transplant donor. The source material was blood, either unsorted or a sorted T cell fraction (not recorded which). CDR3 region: CAISPDRGGTGELFF. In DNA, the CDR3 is TGTGCCATCAGCCCGGACAGGGGGGGAACCGGGGAGCTGTTTTTT.